Shown below are 12 T cell receptor beta chains from a single sample sequenced in a study of T cells in Graves' hyperthyroidism and ophthalmopathy. Amplified TCR beta CDR3 regions derived from RNA transcripts. Using the HTBI primer set, a first-round RT-PCR was run on the TCR CDR3. TCRdb re-derived calls from the multiplex PCR reads in MiXCR, one entry per CDR3 protein. The sample contains a few hundred thousand distinct CDR3 sequences, 15% of which appear only once. What was sequenced was blood. All receptors derive from a woman aged 25-40 years with Graves' hyperthyroidism.

This clonotype showed up many times. This chain links TRBV6-6 with TRBJ1-5; D uncertain. Trimming took 0 bases from V and 2 from J, leaving 17 bases between them. This CDR3 has 18 residues. The germline gives CDR1 MNHNY, CDR2 SVGAGI (reference sequence). The DNA of the CDR3 is TGTGCCAGCAGTTACTCGATGCAGTACCTCAAGGGCAATCAGCCCCAGCATTTT. Its translation: CASSYSMQYLKGNQPQHF.

The J gene is TRBJ2-7, the V gene TRBV5-6, with 10 nucleotides matching TRBD1. The trim removed 3 bases at V and 7 bases at J, leaving 19 bases unmatched. The CDR3 is made up of 18 amino acids. Germline V gene sequence: CDR1 SGHDT, CDR2 YYEEEE. DNA of the CDR3: TGTGCCAGCAGCTGCAACATTCCGGGACAGGGGCAAAAGCGGGAGCAGTACTTC. Translating it yields CASSCNIPGQGQKREQYF.

This clonotype was counted many times. This chain connects TRBV2 to TRBJ1-5; no clear D. Trimming left V 2 bases short and J 2 bases short, with 10 bases between. Looked up from germline, CDR1 is SNHLY and CDR2 is FYNNEI. The CDR3 length is 15 residues. This CDR3 reads CASSEHLAGNQPQHF. The CDR3 DNA is TGTGCCAGCAGTGAACACTTAGCTGGCAATCAGCCCCAGCATTTT.

This clonotype was seen a handful of times. The V call is TRBV30, the J call TRBJ1-1; D gene uncertain. CDR1 GTSNPN and CDR2 SVGIG come from the germline V gene (reference sequence). This CDR3 has 13 amino acids. Trimming took off 0 bases at V and 5 bases at J, with 10 bases between the two ends. In DNA, the CDR3 is TGTGCCTGGAGTGTAGGCCTGGGAACTGAAGCTTTCTTT. Its protein product is CAWSVGLGTEAFF.

This clonotype was counted ten times or more. The chain combines TRBV11-3 with TRBJ1-1; D remains ambiguous. The length of the CDR3 is 14 residues. Germline V gene sequence: CDR1 SGHNT, CDR2 YENEEA. The V gene lost 0 bases and the J gene lost 1 base, with 6 bases spanning the gap. In DNA, the CDR3 is TGTGCCAGCAGCTTAGATAGTAAGAACACTGAAGCTTTCTTT. Translation: CASSLDSKNTEAFF.

The chain recombines TRBV3-1 with TRBJ1-6, with D maybe TRBD1 (5 bases). Germline V gene lookup returns CDR1 LGHDT and CDR2 YNNKEL (reference sequence). This CDR3 has 14 amino acids. Trimming pared 2 bases from V and 9 bases from J, leaving 11 bases between. CDR3 bases: TGTGCCAGCAGCCAACCTACCCAGGGTTCACCCCTCCACTTT. This translates into CASSQPTQGSPLHF.

This clonotype turned up a few times. This chain connects TRBV7-9 to TRBJ2-1; the match to TRBD1 covers 8 bases. This CDR3 region has 16 residues. Germline V gene data show CDR1 as SEHNR and CDR2 as FQNEAQ (reference sequence). The trim removed 5 bases at V and 1 base at J, leaving 7 bases unmatched. The CDR3 DNA reads TGTGCCAGCAGCCCAGATGGACAGGGATCCTACAATGAGCAGTTCTTC. Translation: CASSPDGQGSYNEQFF.

This clonotype has more than one count but fewer than ten. This chain connects TRBV5-1 to TRBJ2-3; 14 bases match TRBD2. Germline CDR1 is SGHRS and CDR2 is YFSETQ. CDR3 size: 21 residues. The V and J ends lost 3 bases and 1 base, in that order; junction bases with no gene match: 16. This CDR3 is CASSSTTGTSGRNRGTDTQYF. CDR3 in DNA: TGCGCCAGCAGCTCCACCACCGGGACTAGCGGGAGAAATAGGGGCACAGATACGCAGTATTTT.

This clonotype was seen ten or more times. This CDR3 reads CASSVTGYTDTQYF. Written as DNA, the CDR3 is TGTGCCAGCAGTGTTACCGGCTACACAGATACGCAGTATTTT. The chain combines TRBV2 with TRBJ2-3; no definite D call. The germline V gene encodes CDR1 SNHLY and CDR2 FYNNEI. The V gene lost 4 bases and the J gene lost 2 bases, with 10 bases spanning the gap. The CDR3 has 14 amino acids.

This clonotype was seen a few times. The chain couples TRBV12-3 or TRBV12-4 to TRBJ1-2, with D possibly TRBD1 on 6 matching bases. V was cut by 3 bases and J by 3 bases, with 17 bases left in between. This CDR3 spans 16 amino acids. CDR3 protein: CASSLGWGAPDYGYTF. The CDR3 nucleotides are TGTGCCAGCAGTTTGGGTTGGGGGGCCCCAGACTATGGCTACACCTTC.

In its sample, this clonotype was seen many times. The gene calls are TRBV20-1 and TRBJ1-1, with TRBD1 as a possible D gene (5 bases). Germline CDR1 DFQATT, CDR2 SNEGSKA (reference sequence). The length of the CDR3 is 14 residues. V was pared by 0 bases and J by 4 bases, with 12 bases between. CDR3 region: CSARDLQGGTEAFF. Here the CDR3 DNA reads TGCAGTGCTAGAGATCTGCAGGGAGGCACTGAAGCTTTCTTT.

There are many counts of this clonotype. The chain couples TRBV6-1 to TRBJ2-5; D gene uncertain. Germline V gene sequence: CDR1 MNHNS, CDR2 SASEGT. This CDR3 has 14 residues. V lost 4 bases to trimming and J lost 0 bases, with 9 bases between them. This chain's CDR3 is CASSGRTHQETQYF. Written as DNA, the CDR3 is TGTGCCAGCAGTGGAAGGACCCACCAAGAGACCCAGTACTTC.